Listed below are T cell receptor beta chains from one sample, sequenced in a study of CD8 T cells in Susac syndrome. TCRdb itself ran the immunoSEQ multiplex PCR reads through MiXCR, one entry per CDR3 protein. Seen here are around 140,000 distinct CDR3 sequences, 85% to 95% observed once, and the top ten hold over 0.095%. Input material: CD4+ T cells from PBMCs. Every receptor here comes from a human donor with multiple sclerosis. The CDR3 runs from the conserved cysteine through the conserved F or W. D genes are given only for firm matches. Size is omitted from some rows. Given values are once, few, many or a class for expanded clones.

d_call j_call clone_size v_call cdr3_aa cdr3_nt
- TRBJ2-5 - TRBV9 CASSVRAQETQYF TGTGCCAGCAGCGTCAGGGCCCAAGAGACCCAGTACTTC
- TRBJ2-1 - TRBV20-1 CSALTGIPGNEQFF TGCAGTGCTTTAACAGGGATTCCCGGTAATGAGCAGTTCTTC
- TRBJ2-1 - TRBV28 CASSSTLGGQFF TGTGCCAGCAGTAGCACTTTGGGAGGGCAGTTCTTC
- TRBJ1-1 - TRBV9 CASSVGPNTEAFF TGTGCCAGCAGCGTAGGACCGAACACTGAAGCTTTCTTT
- TRBJ1-2 - TRBV29-1 CSVEDLGREGGYTF TGCAGCGTTGAAGATCTGGGTAGGGAAGGTGGCTACACCTTC
- TRBJ1-2 - TRBV2 CASSSGGPGYTF TGTGCCAGCAGTAGCGGAGGACCGGGCTACACCTTC
- TRBJ1-5 - TRBV7-8 CASSPVARAGQPQHF TGTGCCAGCAGCCCAGTTGCCCGGGCGGGTCAGCCCCAGCATTTT
TRBD2 TRBJ2-1 - TRBV6-2/TRBV6-3 CASSSYTSVYNEQFF TGTGCCAGCAGTTCATATACTAGCGTATACAATGAGCAGTTCTTC
- TRBJ2-6 - TRBV27 CASGLYVGLSGANVLTF TGTGCCAGCGGCTTATATGTGGGGCTCTCCGGGGCCAACGTCCTGACTTTC
- TRBJ2-7 - TRBV27 CASQRTSYEQYF TGTGCCAGCCAAAGGACTTCCTACGAGCAGTACTTC
- TRBJ1-2 once TRBV5-6 CASGHIGGGGYTF TGTGCCAGCGGTCACATAGGCGGGGGTGGCTACACCTTC
TRBD1 TRBJ2-5 once TRBV11-2 CASSSRPGQPQETQYF TGTGCCAGCAGCTCCAGACCGGGACAGCCCCAAGAGACCCAGTACTTC
- TRBJ2-5 - TRBV7-7 CASSFFSGETQYF TGTGCTAGCAGCTTCTTCAGCGGGGAGACCCAGTACTTC